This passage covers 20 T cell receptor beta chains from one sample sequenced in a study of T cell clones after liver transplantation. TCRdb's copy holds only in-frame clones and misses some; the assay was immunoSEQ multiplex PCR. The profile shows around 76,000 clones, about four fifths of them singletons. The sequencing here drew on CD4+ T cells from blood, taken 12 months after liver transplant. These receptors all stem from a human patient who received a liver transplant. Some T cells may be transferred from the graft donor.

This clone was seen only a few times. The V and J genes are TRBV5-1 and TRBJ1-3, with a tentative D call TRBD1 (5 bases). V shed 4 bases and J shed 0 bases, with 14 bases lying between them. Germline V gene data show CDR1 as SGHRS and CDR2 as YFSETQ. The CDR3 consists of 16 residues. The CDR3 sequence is CASSSQAGPSGNTIYF. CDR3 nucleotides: TGCGCCAGCAGCAGTCAGGCGGGGCCCTCTGGAAACACCATATATTTT.

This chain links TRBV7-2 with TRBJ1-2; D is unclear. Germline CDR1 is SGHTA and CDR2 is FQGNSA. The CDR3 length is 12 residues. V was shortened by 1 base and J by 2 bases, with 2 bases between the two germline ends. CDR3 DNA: TGTGCCAGCAGCTTAGGAAACTATGGCTACACCTTC. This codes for CASSLGNYGYTF.

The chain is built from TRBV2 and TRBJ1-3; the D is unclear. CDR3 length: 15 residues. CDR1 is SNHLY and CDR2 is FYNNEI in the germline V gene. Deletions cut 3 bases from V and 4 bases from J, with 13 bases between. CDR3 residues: CASSEALGRGNTIYF. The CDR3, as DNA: TGTGCCAGCAGTGAGGCCTTGGGCCGGGGAAACACCATATATTTT.

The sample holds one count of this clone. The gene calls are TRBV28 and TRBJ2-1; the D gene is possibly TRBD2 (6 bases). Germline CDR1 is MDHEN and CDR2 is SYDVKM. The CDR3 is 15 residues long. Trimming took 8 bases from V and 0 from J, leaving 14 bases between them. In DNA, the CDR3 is TGTGCCAGCCGAAGGACTATCAGCTCCTACAATGAGCAGTTCTTC. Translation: CASRRTISSYNEQFF.

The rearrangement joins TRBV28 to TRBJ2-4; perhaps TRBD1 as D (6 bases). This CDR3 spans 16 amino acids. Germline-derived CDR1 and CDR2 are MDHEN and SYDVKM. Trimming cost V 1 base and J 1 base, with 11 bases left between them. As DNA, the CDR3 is TGTGCCAGCAGTTTATCAGGGGACGGGGCCAAAAACATTCAGTACTTC. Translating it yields CASSLSGDGAKNIQYF.

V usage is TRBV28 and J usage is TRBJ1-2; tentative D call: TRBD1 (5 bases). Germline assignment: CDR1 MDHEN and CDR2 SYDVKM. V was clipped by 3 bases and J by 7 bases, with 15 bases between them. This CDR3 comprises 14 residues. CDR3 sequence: CASSFTGGRVGYTF. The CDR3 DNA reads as TGTGCCAGCAGTTTTACGGGGGGACGGGTTGGCTACACCTTC.

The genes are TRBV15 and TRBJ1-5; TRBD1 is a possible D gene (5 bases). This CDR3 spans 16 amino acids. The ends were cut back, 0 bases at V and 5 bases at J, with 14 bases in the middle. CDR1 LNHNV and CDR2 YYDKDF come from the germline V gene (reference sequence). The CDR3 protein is CATSRDPGRRDQPQHF. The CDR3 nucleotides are TGTGCCACCAGCAGAGATCCTGGCCGCAGGGATCAGCCCCAGCATTTT.

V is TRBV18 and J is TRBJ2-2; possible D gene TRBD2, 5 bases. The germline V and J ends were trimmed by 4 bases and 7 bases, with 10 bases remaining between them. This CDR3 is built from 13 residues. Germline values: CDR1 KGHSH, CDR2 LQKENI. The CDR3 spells CASSLPGDGELFF. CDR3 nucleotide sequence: TGTGCCAGCTCACTTCCCGGGGACGGGGAGCTGTTTTTT. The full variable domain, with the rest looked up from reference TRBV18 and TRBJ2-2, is NAGVMQNPRHLVRRRGQEARLRCSPMKGHSHVYWYRQLPEEGLKFMVYLQKENIIDESGMPKERFSAEFPKEGPSILRIQQVVRGDSAAYFCASSLPGDGELFFGEGSRLTVL.

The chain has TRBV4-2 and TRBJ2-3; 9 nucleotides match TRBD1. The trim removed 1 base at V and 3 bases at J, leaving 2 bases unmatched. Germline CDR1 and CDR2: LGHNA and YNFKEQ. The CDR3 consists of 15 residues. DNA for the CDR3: TGTGCCAGCAGCCAAGGACAGGGGGGAACAGATACGCAGTATTTT. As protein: CASSQGQGGTDTQYF.

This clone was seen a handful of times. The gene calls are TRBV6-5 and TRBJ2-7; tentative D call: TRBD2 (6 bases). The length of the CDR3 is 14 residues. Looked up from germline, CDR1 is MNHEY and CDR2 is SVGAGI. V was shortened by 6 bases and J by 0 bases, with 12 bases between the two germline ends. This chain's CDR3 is CASRPHGGSYEQYF. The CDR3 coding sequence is TGTGCCAGCAGACCTCACGGGGGCTCCTACGAGCAGTACTTC.

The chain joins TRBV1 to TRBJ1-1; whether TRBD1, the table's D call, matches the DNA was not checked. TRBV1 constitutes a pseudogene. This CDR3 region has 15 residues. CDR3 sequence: CTSSQIPTGKTEAFF. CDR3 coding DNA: TGCACCAGCAGCCAGATACCTACAGGGAAGACTGAAGCTTTCTTT.

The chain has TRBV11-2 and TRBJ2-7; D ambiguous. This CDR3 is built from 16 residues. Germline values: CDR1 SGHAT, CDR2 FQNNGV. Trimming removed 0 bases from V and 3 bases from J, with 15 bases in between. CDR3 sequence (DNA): TGTGCCAGCAGCTTAGATTTCGCGGCCAGGTTCTACGAGCAGTACTTC. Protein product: CASSLDFAARFYEQYF.

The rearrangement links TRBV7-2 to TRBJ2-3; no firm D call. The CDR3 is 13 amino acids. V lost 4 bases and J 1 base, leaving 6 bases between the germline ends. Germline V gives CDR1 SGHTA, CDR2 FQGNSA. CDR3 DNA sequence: TGTGCCAGCAGCTCCCCTCGCACAGATACGCAGTATTTT. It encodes CASSSPRTDTQYF.

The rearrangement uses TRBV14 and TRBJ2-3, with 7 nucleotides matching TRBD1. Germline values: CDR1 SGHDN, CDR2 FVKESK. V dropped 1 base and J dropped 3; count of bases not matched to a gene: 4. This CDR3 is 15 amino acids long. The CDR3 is CASSQAGQTTDTQYF. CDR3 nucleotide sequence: TGTGCCAGCAGCCAAGCGGGACAGACGACAGATACGCAGTATTTT.

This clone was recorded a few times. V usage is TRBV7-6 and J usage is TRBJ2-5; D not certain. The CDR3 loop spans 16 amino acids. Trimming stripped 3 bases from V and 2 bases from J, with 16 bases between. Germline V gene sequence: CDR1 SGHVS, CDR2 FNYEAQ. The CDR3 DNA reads TGTGCCAGCAGCTTGGCCCCCGCCCCCCTTCAAGAGACCCAGTACTTC. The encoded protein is CASSLAPAPLQETQYF.

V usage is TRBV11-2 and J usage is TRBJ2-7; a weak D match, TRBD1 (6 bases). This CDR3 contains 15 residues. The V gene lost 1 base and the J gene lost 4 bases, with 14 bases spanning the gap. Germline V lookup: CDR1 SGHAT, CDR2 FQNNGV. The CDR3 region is CASSLVQGKVYEQYF. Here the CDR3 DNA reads TGTGCCAGCAGCTTAGTCCAGGGGAAGGTGTACGAGCAGTACTTC. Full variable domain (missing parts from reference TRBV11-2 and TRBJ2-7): EAGVAQSPRYKIIEKRQSVAFWCNPISGHATLYWYQQILGQGPKLLIQFQNNGVVDDSQLPKDRFSAERLKGVDSTLKIQPAKLEDSAVYLCASSLVQGKVYEQYFGPGTRLTVT.

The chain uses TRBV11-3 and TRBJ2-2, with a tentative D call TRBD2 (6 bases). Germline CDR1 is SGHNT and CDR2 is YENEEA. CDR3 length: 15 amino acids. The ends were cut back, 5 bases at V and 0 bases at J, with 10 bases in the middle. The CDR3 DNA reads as TGTGCCAGCAGCGCGGGGCAGGCGAACACCGGGGAGCTGTTTTTT. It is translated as CASSAGQANTGELFF.

CDR3 DNA sequence: TGTGCCATAGGACAGGGGGAGACCCAGTACTTC. It codes for CAIGQGETQYF. The chain uses TRBV6-5 and TRBJ2-5; 9 bases agree with TRBD1. Trimming at V came to 10 bases and at J to 5 bases, leaving 2 bases not matched to a gene. The germline V gene has CDR1 MNHEY and CDR2 SVGAGI. CDR3 length: 11 amino acids.

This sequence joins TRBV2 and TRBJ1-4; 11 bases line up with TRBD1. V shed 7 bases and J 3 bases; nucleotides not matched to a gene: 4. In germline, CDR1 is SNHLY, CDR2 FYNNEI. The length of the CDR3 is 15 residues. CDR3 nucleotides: TGTGCCAGCAAGGGACAGGGGGGCCCTAATGAAAAACTGTTTTTT. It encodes CASKGQGGPNEKLFF.

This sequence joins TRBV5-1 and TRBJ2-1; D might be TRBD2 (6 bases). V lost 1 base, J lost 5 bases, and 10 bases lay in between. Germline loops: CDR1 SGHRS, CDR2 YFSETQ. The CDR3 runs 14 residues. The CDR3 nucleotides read TGCGCCAGCAGCTTGTTTGGCGGGGACAATGAGCAGTTCTTC. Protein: CASSLFGGDNEQFF.